This entry lists 29 T cell receptor beta chains sequenced from one sample in a study of blood T cell repertoires in COVID-19. Libraries were prepared by immunoSEQ multiplex PCR; TCRdb keeps only in-frame clonotypes and omits some of them. The sample includes about 240,000 clones, about 89% of them seen just once. Sample: PBMCs or T cells enriched from blood (not recorded which). The source is a man aged 40-50 years who had recovered from COVID-19.

This chain links TRBV18 with TRBJ2-7; 9 nucleotides match TRBD1. The CDR3 is 15 residues long. V was clipped by 3 bases and J by 2 bases; unmatched bases: 5. From germline, CDR1 is KGHSH and CDR2 LQKENI. CDR3 sequence: CASSPPGTGPYEQYF. In DNA form, the CDR3 reads TGTGCCAGCTCACCCCCCGGGACAGGGCCCTACGAGCAGTACTTC.

This sequence joins TRBV18 and TRBJ2-2, with no clear D. The V gene's germline CDR1 is KGHSH and CDR2 LQKENI. Trimming took off 2 bases at V and 0 bases at J, with 10 bases between the two ends. This CDR3 region has 16 residues. CDR3 DNA: TGTGCCAGCTCACCAAACGCGGAATCGAACACCGGGGAGCTGTTTTTT. Its translation: CASSPNAESNTGELFF.

CDR3 protein: CASSPRASSYEQYF. CDR3 nucleotide sequence: TGTGCCAGCTCCCCCAGGGCGAGCTCCTACGAGCAGTACTTC. The chain is built from TRBV19 and TRBJ2-7; the D gene is possibly TRBD1 (5 bases). This CDR3 spans 14 amino acids. CDR1 LNHDA and CDR2 SQIVND come from the germline V gene (reference sequence). Trimming took 9 bases from V and 0 from J, leaving 15 bases between them.

J is TRBJ1-2 and V is TRBV27; weak D call: TRBD1 (6 bases). Trimming shortened V by 0 bases and J by 5 bases, and 10 bases separated the two germline ends. Germline CDR1 and CDR2: MNHEY and SMNVEV (reference sequence). The CDR3 length is 14 residues. This chain's CDR3 is CASSLSAGVYGYTF. In nucleotides, the CDR3 is TGTGCCAGCAGTTTATCGGCAGGGGTTTATGGCTACACCTTC.

The chain combines TRBV5-8 with TRBJ1-6, with 9 bases matching TRBD1. CDR1 and CDR2 from the germline V gene are SGHTS and YDEGEE. With V trimmed by 0 bases and J by 7 bases, 5 bases remained unmatched. The CDR3 is 16 amino acids. The CDR3 sequence is CASSLAYRGRNSPLHF. In DNA, the CDR3 is TGTGCCAGCAGCTTGGCTTACAGGGGGCGGAATTCACCCCTCCACTTT.

This clone came up once. The genes are TRBV11-1 and TRBJ1-6, with D possibly TRBD1 on 5 matching bases. Trimming took off 3 bases at V and 8 bases at J, with 11 bases between the two ends. The CDR3 is made up of 14 amino acids. Germline V gene data show CDR1 as SGHAT and CDR2 as FQDESV (reference sequence). The CDR3 loop is CASSFRVRDSPLHF. CDR3 nucleotides: TGTGCCAGCAGCTTCAGGGTTAGAGATTCACCCCTCCACTTT.

This chain links TRBV13 with TRBJ2-7; 13 bases map to TRBD2. Germline assignment: CDR1 PRHDT and CDR2 FYEKMQ (reference sequence). Unmatched junction bases numbered 6, after V lost 5 bases and J lost 2 bases. There are 16 residues in the CDR3. The CDR3 coding sequence is TGTGCCAGCAGCCACCGGACTAGCGGGAGCCCCTACGAGCAGTACTTC. Protein product: CASSHRTSGSPYEQYF.

The chain uses TRBV9 and TRBJ1-6; D remains unclear. The V end was cut by 6 bases, the J end by 0 bases, with 13 bases between. This CDR3 contains 16 residues. Germline CDR1 and CDR2: SGDLS and YYNGEE. In DNA form, the CDR3 reads TGTGCCAGCAACCTCGGACTCAGCTCCTATAATTCACCCCTCCACTTT. The encoded protein is CASNLGLSSYNSPLHF. Complete variable domain (other parts from reference TRBV9 and TRBJ1-6): DSGVTQTPKHLITATGQRVTLRCSPRSGDLSVYWYQQSLDQGLQFLIQYYNGEERAKGNILERFSAQQFPDLHSELNLSSLELGDSALYFCASNLGLSSYNSPLHFGNGTRLTVT.

This chain uses TRBV24-1 with TRBJ2-2; D perhaps matches TRBD2 (5 bases). The CDR3 totals 14 residues. The germline gives CDR1 KGHDR, CDR2 SFDVKD. The V end was cut by 6 bases, the J end by 1 base, with 8 bases between. The CDR3 is CATSSSRNTGELFF. In DNA, the CDR3 is TGTGCCACCAGTTCTAGCCGGAACACCGGGGAGCTGTTTTTT.

The chain employs TRBV3-1 (or the pseudogene TRBV3-2) and TRBJ2-1; 10 bases fit TRBD2. Trimming cost V 1 base and J 3 bases; bases outside gene matches: 3. Looked up from germline, CDR1 is LGHDT and CDR2 is YNNKEL (reference sequence). The CDR3 has 16 amino acids. The CDR3, as DNA: TGTGCCAGCAGCCAAGTTAGCGGGGGGCTCTACAATGAGCAGTTCTTC. Translation gives CASSQVSGGLYNEQFF.

The chain employs TRBV3-1 (or the pseudogene TRBV3-2) and TRBJ1-5; no clear D. The ends were cut back, 10 bases at V and 4 bases at J, with 38 bases in the middle. This CDR3 comprises 21 residues. CDR1 is LGHDT, CDR2 YNNKEL, per germline (reference sequence). This chain's CDR3 is CATISNQPLVQHCLGNQPQHF. The CDR3 DNA reads as TGTGCCACCATTAGCAATCAGCCCCTAGTCCAGCATTGTCTTGGGAATCAGCCCCAGCATTTT.

The chain employs TRBV7-9 and TRBJ2-5, with D tentatively TRBD1 (5 bases). V lost 3 bases and J lost 4, with 15 bases in between. This CDR3 region has 15 residues. Germline V CDR1 and CDR2: SEHNR, FQNEAQ (reference sequence). CDR3 DNA: TGTGCCAGCAGCTTCCAGGACATATGGGGAGAGACCCAGTACTTC. Its translation: CASSFQDIWGETQYF.

This rearrangement joins TRBV30 to TRBJ1-2; D might be TRBD1 (6 bases). V shed 5 bases and J shed 7 bases, with 14 bases lying between them. This CDR3 has 12 residues. Germline V CDR1 and CDR2: GTSNPN, SVGIG (reference sequence). The CDR3 spells CAWVPQGLGYTF. The CDR3, as DNA: TGTGCCTGGGTACCACAGGGTCTTGGCTACACCTTC. Full variable domain (missing parts from reference TRBV30 and TRBJ1-2): SQTIHQWPATLVQPVGSPLSLECTVEGTSNPNLYWYRQAAGRGLQLLFYSVGIGQISSEVPQNLSASRPQDRQFILSSKKLLLSDSGFYLCAWVPQGLGYTFGSGTRLTVV.

The chain employs TRBV6-5 and TRBJ2-3, with 9 bases matching TRBD2. CDR1 and CDR2 (germline): MNHEY, SVGAGI. This CDR3 has 14 amino acids. The V segment lost 7 bases and the J segment 0 bases; nucleotides outside the gene matches: 2. The CDR3 DNA is TGTGCCAGCATTGCGGGGGGGAGCACAGATACGCAGTATTTT. It codes for CASIAGGSTDTQYF.

The chain recombines TRBV4-1 with TRBJ2-3; 9 bases align to TRBD1. CDR3 length equals 14 residues. Per the germline V gene, CDR1 is MGHRA and CDR2 is YSYEKL. Trimming took 1 base from V and 4 from J; bases not matched to a gene: 0. In DNA form, the CDR3 reads TGCGCCAGCAGCCAAGGGACAGGGGCAGATACGCAGTATTTT. Amino acids: CASSQGTGADTQYF.

The chain couples TRBV19 to TRBJ2-3, with TRBD2 as a possible D gene (6 bases). V lost 3 bases to trimming and J lost 4 bases, with 11 bases between them. Germline V gene lookup returns CDR1 LNHDA and CDR2 SQIVND (reference sequence). This CDR3 spans 14 amino acids. The CDR3 DNA reads TGTGCCAGTAGTATGGGGGGAGAAGCAGATACGCAGTATTTT. Amino acid sequence: CASSMGGEADTQYF.

The chain is built from TRBV9 and TRBJ2-7; 9 bases align to TRBD2. This CDR3 region has 16 residues. After removal of 0 bases from V and 4 bases from J, the junction contained 8 bases not matched to a gene. Germline V CDR1 and CDR2: SGDLS, YYNGEE. CDR3 coding DNA: TGTGCCAGCAGCGTAGAGGCTAGCGGGATTTGGTACGAGCAGTACTTC. Residues: CASSVEASGIWYEQYF.

This rearrangement joins TRBV4-2 to TRBJ1-4; TRBD1 might be the D (5 bases). CDR1 is LGHNA, CDR2 YNFKEQ, per germline. With 0 bases removed from V and 2 bases from J, the gap between germline ends came to 16 bases. This CDR3 is 18 amino acids long. The CDR3 spells CASSQETAIFPTNEKLFF. For the CDR3, the DNA is TGTGCCAGCAGCCAAGAGACAGCCATATTCCCGACTAATGAAAAACTGTTTTTT.

The chain combines TRBV4-1 with TRBJ1-1, with TRBD1 identical over 7 bases. V gave up 3 bases and J gave up 7 bases; unmatched junction bases: 8. The germline gives CDR1 MGHRA, CDR2 YSYEKL. This CDR3 contains 14 residues. CDR3 nucleotides: TGCGCCAGCAGCCACCGGACAGGTGGGAGTGAAGCTTTCTTT. It encodes CASSHRTGGSEAFF.

J is TRBJ2-3 and V is TRBV6-5; D might be TRBD1 (5 bases). The CDR3 has 14 amino acids. With 2 bases removed from V and 5 bases from J, the gap between germline ends came to 11 bases. In germline, CDR1 is MNHEY, CDR2 SVGAGI. The CDR3 DNA sequence: TGTGCCAGCAGTTACGTGCAGGGTCAAGATACGCAGTATTTT. It yields the protein CASSYVQGQDTQYF.

The chain recombines TRBV5-1 with TRBJ1-2, with D unresolved. Trimming removed 5 bases from V and 2 bases from J, with 22 bases in between. This CDR3 comprises 17 residues. Germline CDR1 is SGHRS and CDR2 is YFSETQ. CDR3 amino acids: CASRHTWRGQNNYGYTF. In DNA, the CDR3 is TGCGCCAGCAGGCACACCTGGCGAGGGCAAAACAACTATGGCTACACCTTC. Together with reference TRBV5-1 and TRBJ1-2, the CDR3 gives the full variable domain: KAGVTQTPRYLIKTRGQQVTLSCSPISGHRSVSWYQQTPGQGLQFLFEYFSETQRNKGNFPGRFSGRQFSNSRSEMNVSTLELGDSALYLCASRHTWRGQNNYGYTFGSGTRLTVV.

The chain carries TRBV2 and TRBJ1-2, with TRBD1 matching 7 bases. The ends lost 1 base at V and 4 bases at J; junction bases unmatched: 9. The CDR3 is 16 amino acids. The germline V gene encodes CDR1 SNHLY and CDR2 FYNNEI. Here the CDR3 reads CASSEVGTVMTYGYTF. CDR3 bases: TGTGCCAGCAGTGAAGTCGGGACAGTTATGACCTATGGCTACACCTTC.

V usage is TRBV11-1 and J usage is TRBJ2-7; 9 bases map to TRBD1. Germline CDR1 and CDR2: SGHAT and FQDESV (reference sequence). The CDR3 is 14 amino acids. V lost 5 bases and J lost 3; bases outside the gene matches: 5. CDR3 residues: CASSQGTGFYEQYF. Here the CDR3 DNA reads TGTGCCAGCAGCCAAGGGACAGGGTTCTACGAGCAGTACTTC.

This clone has a handful of counts. This sequence joins TRBV27 and TRBJ1-2; 11 bases are shared with TRBD1. The CDR3 has 14 residues. The germline V gene encodes CDR1 MNHEY and CDR2 SMNVEV (reference sequence). After removal of 6 bases from V and 9 bases from J, the junction contained 9 bases not matched to a gene. DNA for the CDR3: TGTGCCAGCAGACAACCGGGACAGGGGGGGAGCTACACCTTC. It is translated as CASRQPGQGGSYTF.

The chain has TRBV24-1 and TRBJ2-5; TRBD1 aligns across 8 bases. The CDR3 sequence is 15 residues long. V was clipped by 4 bases and J by 5 bases; unmatched bases: 8. CDR1 and CDR2 (germline): KGHDR, SFDVKD. The CDR3 protein is CATSEGRTGWETQYF. As DNA, the CDR3 is TGTGCCACCAGTGAGGGTCGGACAGGGTGGGAGACCCAGTACTTC.

This clone appeared a single time. The V and J genes are TRBV4-1 and TRBJ2-7; D not resolved. V was cut by 1 base and J by 3 bases, with 16 bases left in between. Germline CDR1 is MGHRA and CDR2 is YSYEKL. The CDR3 loop spans 16 amino acids. This chain's CDR3 is CASSQVFVQKHYEQYF. The CDR3 bases are TGCGCCAGCAGCCAAGTCTTTGTACAGAAGCACTACGAGCAGTACTTC.

V gene TRBV18 combines with J gene TRBJ2-1; D uncertain. Between the trimmed V and J ends, which lost 0 bases and 9 bases, there was a span of 18 bases. The CDR3 totals 16 residues. Looked up from germline, CDR1 is KGHSH and CDR2 is LQKENI. The CDR3 sequence: CASSPPSSLVSGEQFF. The CDR3 bases are TGTGCCAGCTCACCACCTTCTAGTCTTGTATCTGGTGAGCAGTTCTTC.

The V and J genes are TRBV7-2 and TRBJ1-1, with 7 bases fitting TRBD1. The V and J ends lost 5 bases and 4 bases, in that order; junction bases with no gene match: 10. Germline CDR1 reads SGHTA; CDR2 reads FQGNSA. This CDR3 has 15 amino acids. CDR3 sequence reads: CASSPRQGVVTEAFF. The CDR3 DNA follows: TGTGCCAGCAGCCCTCGACAGGGAGTGGTCACTGAAGCTTTCTTT.

This chain uses TRBV5-6 with TRBJ2-1; D is perhaps TRBD2 (6 bases). This CDR3 is 11 amino acids long. Germline V gene sequence: CDR1 SGHDT, CDR2 YYEEEE. Trimming removed 7 bases at V and 10 bases at J, with 12 bases between. CDR3 in amino acids: CASDSGVEQFF. DNA of the CDR3: TGTGCCAGCGACTCGGGGGTCGAGCAGTTCTTC.